This is a list of T cell receptor beta chains from one sample in a study of response to subunit inactivated influenza vaccine. TCRdb re-analysed the RT-PCR reads in MiXCR, keeping a single row per CDR3 protein. The repertoire includes fewer than 800,000 distinct CDR3 sequences, around 16% of them detected once, and approximately 10% sits in the top ten. Sample: PBMCs from blood, taken about 11 days after vaccination. The receptors originated from a man between 50 and 59 years old who received an inactivated influenza vaccine. CDR3s include the opening cysteine and the closing phenylalanine or tryptophan. The order of the fields is J gene, D gene, clone size, V gene, CDR3 DNA, CDR3 protein. D genes are given only for firm matches. Only some rows state a clone size, as once, few, many or a class for expanded clones.

>TRBJ1-6|.|few|TRBV7-9
TGTGCCAGCAGTACCGAAAGTACCTATAATTCACCCCTCCACTTT
CASSTESTYNSPLHF
>TRBJ1-6|.|.|TRBV4-3
TGCGCCAGCAGCCGTTCAGGCCCTTCGGGGAATTCACCCCTCCACTTT
CASSRSGPSGNSPLHF
>TRBJ2-5|TRBD1|.|TRBV7-9
TGTGCCAGCAGCTCCATGCTGACAGGGGGAGAGGAGACCCAGTACTTC
CASSSMLTGGEETQYF
>TRBJ2-7|TRBD1|.|TRBV6-5
TGTGCCAGCAGTTCACAGGGGAAGGGCTACGAGCAGTACTTC
CASSSQGKGYEQYF
>TRBJ2-1|TRBD2|.|TRBV29-1
TGCAGCGTGCGACTAGCGGGAGACAATGAGCAGTTCTTC
CSVRLAGDNEQFF
>TRBJ1-2|.|.|TRBV9
TGTGCCAGCAGCCCCATGGGCCCAAGCTATGGCTACACCTTC
CASSPMGPSYGYTF
>TRBJ2-3|TRBD2|few|TRBV4-3
TGCGCCAGCAGCCAGCTACTAGCGGGTTATGTTGATACGCAGTATTTT
CASSQLLAGYVDTQYF
>TRBJ2-5|.|few|TRBV7-2
TGTGCCAGCAGCTTATACAGGGCAGAGACCCAGTACTTC
CASSLYRAETQYF
>TRBJ2-1|TRBD2|many|TRBV7-2
TGTGCCAGCACGGCGGGAGAATGGGATGAGCAGTTCTTC
CASTAGEWDEQFF
>TRBJ2-7|TRBD1|.|TRBV20-1
TGCAGTGCTAGAGATACAGGGACAGGGCCATTACATCGTCCCTACGAGCAGTACTTC
CSARDTGTGPLHRPYEQYF
>TRBJ2-7|TRBD2|.|TRBV7-8
TGTGCCAGCAGAGAAACCTTAGCGGGAAATACCTACGAGCAGTACTTC
CASRETLAGNTYEQYF
>TRBJ1-1|TRBD1|few|TRBV20-1
TGCAGTGCTAGAGACCGGGACAGGGGTCTTATAAGCACTGAAGCTTTCTTT
CSARDRDRGLISTEAFF
>TRBJ2-3|TRBD1|.|TRBV19
TGTGCCAGTAGTACCAACAGACAGGGGGGGACAGATACGCAGTATTTT
CASSTNRQGGTDTQYF
>TRBJ2-1|.|few|TRBV20-1
TGCAGTGCTAGCATGGTCCGCTCCTACAATGAGCAGTTCTTC
CSASMVRSYNEQFF
>TRBJ2-3|TRBD2|.|TRBV9
TGTGCCAGCACCGGCGGGAGCGGAACAGATACGCAGTATTTT
CASTGGSGTDTQYF
>TRBJ2-1|.|few|TRBV6-5
TGTGCCAGCAGTTACGGGTCTAGAGCCTACAATGAGCAGTTCTTC
CASSYGSRAYNEQFF
>TRBJ1-4|.|.|TRBV4-1
TGCGCCAGCAGCCGAACAGGAACTAATGAAAAACTGTTTTTT
CASSRTGTNEKLFF
>TRBJ2-5|.|many|TRBV29-1
TGCAGCGCCATCCCCGAGGGAGGCCAAGAGACCCAGTACTTC
CSAIPEGGQETQYF
>TRBJ2-5|.|.|TRBV20-1
TGCAGTGCTAGAGCAGGGGCGGTGGAGACCCAGTACTTC
CSARAGAVETQYF
>TRBJ1-1|.|.|TRBV2
TGTGCCAGCATCCGGGAGGGGAACACTGAAGCTTTCTTT
CASIREGNTEAFF
>TRBJ2-7|.|few|TRBV12-3/TRBV12-4
TGTGCCAGCAGTTTAGCGGTCGAGGAGGCGACCTACGAGCAGTACTTC
CASSLAVEEATYEQYF
>TRBJ1-2|TRBD1|few|TRBV6-1
TGTGCCAGCAGTGAGGGGACAGGGGCATATGGCTACACCTTC
CASSEGTGAYGYTF
>TRBJ2-3|TRBD1|.|TRBV10-3
TGTGCCATCAGTGGGTCTCAGGGGGCCACAGATACGCAGTATTTT
CAISGSQGATDTQYF
>TRBJ2-7|.|many|TRBV6-1
TGTGCCAGCAGTGAAGCGAGCGGCAGCCTGTACGAGCAGTACTTC
CASSEASGSLYEQYF
>TRBJ2-7|TRBD1|.|TRBV20-1
TGCAGTGCTAGACGAGGGACAGGGGGGTACGAGCAGTACTTC
CSARRGTGGYEQYF
>TRBJ2-1|.|few|TRBV7-9
TGTGCCAGCAGCTTAGGGTACAAGAACCATGAGCAGTTCTTC
CASSLGYKNHEQFF
>TRBJ2-2|.|few|TRBV14
TGTGCCAGCAGCCAAGTTCCTTACGCGAACACCGGGGAGCTGTTTTTT
CASSQVPYANTGELFF
>TRBJ2-5|.|.|TRBV20-1
TGCAGTGCTAGAAAGGGTATGGAGACCCAGTACTTC
CSARKGMETQYF
>TRBJ1-2|.|.|TRBV11-2
TGTGCCAGCAGCTTAAGCCCGGACTATGGCTACACCTTC
CASSLSPDYGYTF
>TRBJ2-5|TRBD2|.|TRBV20-1
TGCAGTGCTGAAGCGGGAGGGCCTGTTGGGACCCAGTACTTC
CSAEAGGPVGTQYF
>TRBJ2-2|TRBD1|.|TRBV12-3/TRBV12-4
TGTGCCAGCAGGGAGGGACAGGGAGGTTATAGCGGGGAGCTGTTTTTT
CASREGQGGYSGELFF
>TRBJ2-1|.|.|TRBV20-1
TGCAGTGCGGCGCCCAGGACTCAGATCACTGAGCAGTTCTTC
CSAAPRTQITEQFF
>TRBJ2-1|.|.|TRBV12-3/TRBV12-4
TGTGCCAGCAGTTTACGGGACAACTACAATGAGCAGTTCTTC
CASSLRDNYNEQFF
>TRBJ2-3|TRBD2|few|TRBV20-1
TGCAGTGCGGACGGACTAGCGGGGCCAGATACGCAGTATTTT
CSADGLAGPDTQYF
>TRBJ2-5|.|.|TRBV12-3/TRBV12-4
TGTGCCAGCAGTTTGTCCGGGGCGAGGGTGGAGACCCAGTACTTC
CASSLSGARVETQYF
>TRBJ1-6|.|few|TRBV3-1
TGTGCCACCGCGACAGAAGATAATTCACCCCTCCACTTT
CATATEDNSPLHF
>TRBJ2-6|.|.|TRBV7-2
TGTGCCAGCAGCTTAGCGCTAAGGAGGGCGTCCGGGGCCAACGTCCTGACTTTC
CASSLALRRASGANVLTF
>TRBJ1-1|.|.|TRBV12-3/TRBV12-4
TGTGCCAGCAGTTTAGGAGGGGTGAGGACTGAAGCTTTCTTT
CASSLGGVRTEAFF
>TRBJ1-5|.|.|TRBV27
TGTGCCAGCAGTTCTCGCTCGACGGGCCAGCCCCAGCATTTT
CASSSRSTGQPQHF
>TRBJ2-2|TRBD1|.|TRBV29-1
TGCAGCGCCGGACGCACCGGGACAGGGCATAGTGGGGCTGACACCGGGGAGCTGTTTTTT
CSAGRTGTGHSGADTGELFF
>TRBJ2-7|.|.|TRBV5-1
TGCGCCAGCAGCGCACAGTTACTAAACTCCTACGAGCAGTACTTC
CASSAQLLNSYEQYF
>TRBJ2-7|.|few|TRBV3-1
TGTGCCAGCAGCCAAGATCTCCGGACAAGATTCTACGAGCAGTACTTC
CASSQDLRTRFYEQYF
>TRBJ1-4|.|.|TRBV5-1
TGCGCCAGCAGCCCGGGGCCGTGGGAGGAAAAACTGTTTTTT
CASSPGPWEEKLFF
>TRBJ2-7|TRBD2|.|TRBV20-1
TGCAGTGCTAGCTTACTAATCGGACTAGCGGGAGACTACGAGCAGTACTTC
CSASLLIGLAGDYEQYF
>TRBJ2-1|.|many|TRBV7-8
TGTGCCAGCAGCGGATTAACGTACGGGAGCTCCTACAATGAGCAGTTCTTC
CASSGLTYGSSYNEQFF
>TRBJ2-5|.|many|TRBV5-1
TGCGCCAGCAGCTTGAATGAGCGACGGTTTCAAGAGACCCAGTACTTC
CASSLNERRFQETQYF
>TRBJ2-3|TRBD1|few|TRBV7-9
TGTGCCAGCAGCACCGACGACAGGGGCCCTAGCACAGATACGCAGTATTTT
CASSTDDRGPSTDTQYF
>TRBJ2-1|.|.|TRBV7-3
TGTGCCAGCAGCCAGGACTGGTTAACGGGGAATGAGCAGTTCTTC
CASSQDWLTGNEQFF
>TRBJ2-1|.|few|TRBV9
TGTGCCAGCAGCGCGCAACACCACCGGGACGGGTACAATGAGCAGTTCTTC
CASSAQHHRDGYNEQFF
>TRBJ2-7|TRBD1|few|TRBV7-2
TGTGCCAGCAGACAGGGGAGAGGGGCCTACGAGCAGTACTTC
CASRQGRGAYEQYF